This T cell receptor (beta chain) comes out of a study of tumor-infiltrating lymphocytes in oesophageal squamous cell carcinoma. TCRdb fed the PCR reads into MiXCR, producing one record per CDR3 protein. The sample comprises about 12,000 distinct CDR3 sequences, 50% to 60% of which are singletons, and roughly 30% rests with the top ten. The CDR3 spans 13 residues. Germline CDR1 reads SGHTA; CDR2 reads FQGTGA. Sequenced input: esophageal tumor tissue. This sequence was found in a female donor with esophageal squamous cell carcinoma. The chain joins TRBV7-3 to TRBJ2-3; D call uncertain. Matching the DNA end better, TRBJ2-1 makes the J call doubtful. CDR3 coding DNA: TGTGCCAGCAGCTCTGCTACTAACACCATACAGTTCTTC. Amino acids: CASSSATNTIQFF.